Shown below are 5 T cell receptor beta chains from a single sample sequenced in a study of blood T cell repertoires in COVID-19. Assay: immunoSEQ multiplex PCR; the TCRdb copy retains only in-frame clones and omits some. The repertoire consists of around 440,000 clones, with more than 70% occurring once and the leading ten covering around 12%. Specimen: peripheral blood. The receptors originated from a woman aged 50 to 60 with COVID-19, enrolled during active disease.

The chain has TRBV29-1 and TRBJ1-5, with D unclear. This CDR3 is 13 amino acids long. The germline V and J ends were trimmed by 4 bases and 5 bases, with 12 bases remaining between them. Looked up from germline, CDR1 is SQVTM and CDR2 is ANQGSEA. As DNA, the CDR3 is TGCAGCGTTGCCACCAGGTCGGATCAGCCCCAGCATTTT. Protein product: CSVATRSDQPQHF.

The chain uses TRBV3-1 (or the pseudogene TRBV3-2) and TRBJ1-3; tentative D call: TRBD1 (6 bases). Germline V gene data show CDR1 as LGHDT and CDR2 as YNNKEL (reference sequence). This CDR3 has 14 residues. Trimming cost V 1 base and J 9 bases, with 13 bases left between them. The CDR3 loop is CASSQAGGPGTIYF. DNA of the CDR3: TGTGCCAGCAGCCAAGCGGGGGGGCCCGGCACCATATATTTT.

J is TRBJ2-5 and V is TRBV5-1, with D possibly matching TRBD1 (5 bases). Germline V gives CDR1 SGHRS, CDR2 YFSETQ. Trimming took 5 bases from V and 2 from J, leaving 10 bases between them. The CDR3 covers 13 residues. CDR3 DNA: TGCGCCAGCAGTTCGACAGTTCAAGAGACCCAGTACTTC. Translation gives CASSSTVQETQYF.

CDR3 sequence reads: CASTLGTSGVETQYF. The CDR3 region has the DNA TGTGCCAGTACCCTGGGGACTAGCGGGGTGGAGACCCAGTACTTC. The chain combines TRBV19 with TRBJ2-5; the match to TRBD2 covers 13 bases. CDR3 size: 15 residues. The V gene end was trimmed by 7 bases and the J gene end by 5 bases; junction bases not matched to a gene: 7. CDR1 is LNHDA and CDR2 is SQIVND in the germline V gene (reference sequence).

In its sample, this clone was seen once. The V and J genes are TRBV7-2 and TRBJ1-4; D is undetermined. V was cut by 2 bases and J by 6 bases, with 10 bases left in between. This CDR3 has 14 residues. Germline V gene lookup returns CDR1 SGHTA and CDR2 FQGNSA. CDR3: CASSLLSVYEKLFF. CDR3 bases: TGTGCCAGCAGCTTACTGTCAGTTTATGAAAAACTGTTTTTT.